The next 22 T cell receptor beta chains were all read from a single sample in a study of technical replicates of blood from a few donors. Using immunoSEQ multiplex PCR, the repertoire was profiled, and TCRdb retains in-frame clones only, with some absent. This sample has more than 90,000 clones; 90% to 96% occur once, and the top ten carry around 0.4%. The sequencing sample was made of T cells isolated from PBMCs. All receptors come from a human donor in good health.

The DNA of the CDR3 is TGTGCCTGGAGTCAAGCCCCTACCTCTGGAAACACCATATATTTT. Amino acid sequence: CAWSQAPTSGNTIYF. The chain has TRBV30 and TRBJ1-3; D remains ambiguous. The germline gives CDR1 GTSNPN, CDR2 SVGIG (reference sequence). This CDR3 contains 15 residues. V gave up 2 bases and J gave up 0 bases, with 11 bases separating them.

The genes are TRBV14 and TRBJ2-7; D not certain. Trimming took off 3 bases at V and 3 bases at J, with 6 bases between the two ends. The CDR3 length is 12 residues. The germline CDR1 and CDR2 sequences are SGHDN and FVKESK. DNA for the CDR3: TGTGCCAGCAGCCATTCCTACTACGAGCAGTACTTC. Its translation is CASSHSYYEQYF.

The CDR3 bases are TGTGCCAGCAGCTTTAGCGGGAGCTCCTACGAGCAGTACTTC. Protein product: CASSFSGSSYEQYF. The chain combines TRBV7-2 with TRBJ2-7; 9 bases line up with TRBD2. With 3 bases clipped from V and 0 bases from J, the junction kept 0 bases outside the gene matches. The CDR3 runs 14 residues. In germline, CDR1 is SGHTA, CDR2 FQGNSA.

The J gene is TRBJ1-4, the V gene TRBV5-8; TRBD1 is a possible D gene (5 bases). CDR1 SGHTS and CDR2 YDEGEE come from the germline V gene. The CDR3 has 16 residues. V was shortened by 1 base and J by 4 bases, with 14 bases between the two germline ends. The CDR3 reads CASSLQGGGFNEKLFF. The CDR3 DNA sequence: TGTGCCAGCAGCTTGCAGGGAGGCGGCTTTAATGAAAAACTGTTTTTT. Complete variable domain (other parts from reference TRBV5-8 and TRBJ1-4): EAGVTQSPTHLIKTRGQQATLRCSPISGHTSVYWYQQALGLGLQFLLWYDEGEERNRGNFPPRFSGRQFPNYSSELNVNALELEDSALYLCASSLQGGGFNEKLFFGSGTQLSVL.

This clone was recorded only once. The chain employs TRBV6-5 and TRBJ2-2; D unresolved. V was shortened by 2 bases and J by 2 bases, with 6 bases between the two germline ends. CDR3 length equals 14 residues. Germline lookup yields CDR1 MNHEY and CDR2 SVGAGI. The CDR3 nucleotides read TGTGCCAGCAGTTACAACTTAAACACCGGGGAGCTGTTTTTT. Its protein product is CASSYNLNTGELFF.

The V and J genes are TRBV4-3 and TRBJ2-3; 13 nucleotides line up with TRBD2. CDR1 and CDR2 from the germline V gene are LGHNA and YSLEER. This CDR3 has 22 amino acids. The junction had 20 bases not matched to a gene; V was cut back by 0 bases and J by 5 bases. Written as DNA, the CDR3 is TGCGCCAGCAGCCAAGATATTAGAGAACTAGCGGGAGGGCCAGGGCCTGTAGATACGCAGTATTTT. It codes for CASSQDIRELAGGPGPVDTQYF.

The chain employs TRBV11-1 and TRBJ1-2; maybe TRBD1 (6 bases). Germline-derived CDR1 and CDR2 are SGHAT and FQDESV (reference sequence). CDR3 length: 13 residues. V was trimmed by 4 bases and J by 4 bases, leaving 10 bases between them. The CDR3 bases are TGTGCCAGCAGCTACCAGGGGTTCTATGGCTACACCTTC. Amino acids: CASSYQGFYGYTF.

V is TRBV9 and J is TRBJ1-5; D gene unclear. Germline-derived CDR1 and CDR2 are SGDLS and YYNGEE. Trimming removed 4 bases at V and 0 bases at J, with 8 bases between. This CDR3 region has 14 residues. CDR3: CASSPRLSNQPQHF. The CDR3 nucleotides read TGTGCCAGCAGCCCCCGACTTAGCAATCAGCCCCAGCATTTT.

This chain joins TRBV7-3 and TRBJ1-2; TRBD1 aligns across 10 bases. Germline V gene lookup returns CDR1 SGHTA and CDR2 FQGTGA. The CDR3 is 14 residues long. V gave up 7 bases and J gave up 6 bases; unmatched junction bases: 8. CDR3 residues: CASIPGTGVNGYTF. In nucleotides, the CDR3 is TGTGCCAGCATCCCCGGGACAGGGGTAAATGGCTACACCTTC.

This clone occurred once. The chain links TRBV4-3 to TRBJ2-7, with D possibly being TRBD2 (5 bases). The CDR3 length is 16 residues. V was clipped by 4 bases and J by 3 bases, with 19 bases between them. The V gene's germline CDR1 is LGHNA and CDR2 YSLEER. CDR3 nucleotides: TGCGCCAGCAGCCCACTCCGTCGGGGATTACACTACGAGCAGTACTTC. This codes for CASSPLRRGLHYEQYF.

This rearrangement joins TRBV30 to TRBJ1-2; TRBD1 matches at 10 bases. After removal of 4 bases from V and 3 bases from J, the junction contained 5 bases not matched to a gene. The CDR3 loop spans 14 amino acids. Germline V gene sequence: CDR1 GTSNPN, CDR2 SVGIG (reference sequence). CDR3 in amino acids: CAWTLTGGYYGYTF. CDR3 DNA: TGTGCCTGGACTCTGACAGGGGGCTACTATGGCTACACCTTC.

The V gene is TRBV6-5, the J gene TRBJ2-7, with 8 bases identical to TRBD1. This CDR3 is 16 amino acids long. The J segment lost 2 bases and the V segment lost 4 bases, leaving 10 bases of the junction unmatched. The germline V gene encodes CDR1 MNHEY and CDR2 SVGAGI. Here the CDR3 reads CASSFHGQGPAYEQYF. The CDR3 DNA reads TGTGCCAGCAGTTTCCACGGACAGGGCCCAGCCTACGAGCAGTACTTC.

DNA for the CDR3: TGTGCCAGCTCGCGCGGGAACCCGGGGAGTACGCAGTATTTT. This gives the protein CASSRGNPGSTQYF. This rearrangement joins TRBV7-3 to TRBJ2-3; a possible D gene is TRBD2 (6 bases). CDR1 and CDR2 (germline): SGHTA, FQGTGA. The V end was cut by 8 bases, the J end by 8 bases, with 20 bases between. The CDR3 is 14 residues long. The full variable domain, in which reference TRBV7-3 and TRBJ2-3 provide the parts outside the CDR3, is GAGVSQTPSNKVTEKGKYVELRCDPISGHTALYWYRQSLGQGPEFLIYFQGTGAADDSGLPNDRFFAVRPEGSVSTLKIQRTERGDSAVYLCASSRGNPGSTQYFGPGTRLTVL.

V is TRBV5-6 and J is TRBJ2-5, with 7 bases aligning to TRBD1. Germline V gene sequence: CDR1 SGHDT, CDR2 YYEEEE. The CDR3 consists of 14 residues. The trim removed 2 bases at V and 4 bases at J, leaving 5 bases unmatched. In DNA form, the CDR3 reads TGTGCCAGCAGCTTAGAGACAGGGTCAGAGACCCAGTACTTC. This encodes CASSLETGSETQYF. The variable domain in full, with the rest retrieved from reference TRBV5-6 and TRBJ2-5, is DAGVTQSPTHLIKTRGQQVTLRCSPKSGHDTVSWYQQALGQGPQFIFQYYEEEERQRGNFPDRFSGHQFPNYSSELNVNALLLGDSALYLCASSLETGSETQYFGPGTRLLVL.

J is TRBJ2-1 and V is TRBV2; D gene ambiguous. The CDR3 has 14 amino acids. CDR1 and CDR2 from the germline V gene are SNHLY and FYNNEI. Deletions cut 3 bases from V and 0 bases from J, with 6 bases between. The chain's CDR3 is CASSERSSYNEQFF. Here the CDR3 DNA reads TGTGCCAGCAGTGAGCGGAGCTCCTACAATGAGCAGTTCTTC. The whole variable domain, remainder taken from reference TRBV2 and TRBJ2-1, is EPEVTQTPSHQVTQMGQEVILRCVPISNHLYFYWYRQILGQKVEFLVSFYNNEISEKSEIFDDQFSVERPDGSNFTLKIRSTKLEDSAMYFCASSERSSYNEQFFGPGTRLTVL.

The genes are TRBV30 and TRBJ2-7; D gene ambiguous. From germline, CDR1 is GTSNPN and CDR2 SVGIG (reference sequence). Trimming removed 0 bases at V and 6 bases at J, with 3 bases between. The CDR3 totals 10 residues. For the CDR3, the DNA is TGTGCCTGGAGTGTTAGCGAGCAGTACTTC. This encodes CAWSVSEQYF.

This clone was observed a single time. The chain is built from TRBV7-9 and TRBJ1-1; D remains ambiguous. V dropped 1 base and J dropped 7 bases, with 10 bases sitting between them. This CDR3 spans 13 amino acids. Per germline, CDR1 SEHNR and CDR2 FQNEAQ (reference sequence). The CDR3 loop is CASSLGAENEAFF. The CDR3 nucleotides are TGTGCCAGCAGCTTAGGGGCAGAGAATGAAGCTTTCTTT.

V usage is TRBV5-1 and J usage is TRBJ2-2; D is possibly TRBD1 (6 bases). Trimming pared 1 base from V and 3 bases from J, leaving 13 bases between. Germline V lookup: CDR1 SGHRS, CDR2 YFSETQ. The CDR3 extends over 16 amino acids. The CDR3 DNA sequence: TGCGCCAGCAGCTTGCTGCAGGGGCTCGACACCGGGGAGCTGTTTTTT. Residues: CASSLLQGLDTGELFF.

V and J are TRBV19 and TRBJ1-5; D uncertain. Trimming took 6 bases from V and 6 from J, leaving 9 bases between them. The germline CDR1 and CDR2 sequences are LNHDA and SQIVND (reference sequence). The CDR3 loop spans 12 amino acids. The CDR3 bases are TGTGCCAGTAGGAGTGGGAGTCAGCCCCAGCATTTT. Residues: CASRSGSQPQHF.

The V gene is TRBV27, the J gene TRBJ1-5, with D possibly being TRBD1 (5 bases). Trimming removed 3 bases at V and 2 bases at J, with 8 bases between. The germline CDR1 and CDR2 sequences are MNHEY and SMNVEV (reference sequence). The CDR3 spans 14 residues. The CDR3 loop is CASSFPGRNQPQHF. CDR3 sequence (DNA): TGTGCCAGCAGTTTCCCAGGGCGCAATCAGCCCCAGCATTTT.

The table lists this clone with a count of one. The chain couples TRBV19 to TRBJ2-7, with a possible D match to TRBD1 (5 bases). Germline V lookup: CDR1 LNHDA, CDR2 SQIVND (reference sequence). Deletions cut 5 bases from V and 3 bases from J, with 17 bases between. This CDR3 has 15 residues. The CDR3 here is CASSWGLTSHYEQYF. The CDR3 DNA is TGTGCCAGTAGTTGGGGCCTAACGTCACACTACGAGCAGTACTTC.

The chain combines TRBV10-3 with TRBJ2-3; TRBD1 is a possible D gene (6 bases). Germline V gene sequence: CDR1 ENHRY, CDR2 SYGVKD. V lost 2 bases and J 1 base, leaving 13 bases between the germline ends. CDR3 length: 16 amino acids. This chain's CDR3 is CAISEREQGRTDTQYF. As DNA, the CDR3 is TGTGCCATCAGTGAGAGGGAACAGGGCCGCACAGATACGCAGTATTTT.